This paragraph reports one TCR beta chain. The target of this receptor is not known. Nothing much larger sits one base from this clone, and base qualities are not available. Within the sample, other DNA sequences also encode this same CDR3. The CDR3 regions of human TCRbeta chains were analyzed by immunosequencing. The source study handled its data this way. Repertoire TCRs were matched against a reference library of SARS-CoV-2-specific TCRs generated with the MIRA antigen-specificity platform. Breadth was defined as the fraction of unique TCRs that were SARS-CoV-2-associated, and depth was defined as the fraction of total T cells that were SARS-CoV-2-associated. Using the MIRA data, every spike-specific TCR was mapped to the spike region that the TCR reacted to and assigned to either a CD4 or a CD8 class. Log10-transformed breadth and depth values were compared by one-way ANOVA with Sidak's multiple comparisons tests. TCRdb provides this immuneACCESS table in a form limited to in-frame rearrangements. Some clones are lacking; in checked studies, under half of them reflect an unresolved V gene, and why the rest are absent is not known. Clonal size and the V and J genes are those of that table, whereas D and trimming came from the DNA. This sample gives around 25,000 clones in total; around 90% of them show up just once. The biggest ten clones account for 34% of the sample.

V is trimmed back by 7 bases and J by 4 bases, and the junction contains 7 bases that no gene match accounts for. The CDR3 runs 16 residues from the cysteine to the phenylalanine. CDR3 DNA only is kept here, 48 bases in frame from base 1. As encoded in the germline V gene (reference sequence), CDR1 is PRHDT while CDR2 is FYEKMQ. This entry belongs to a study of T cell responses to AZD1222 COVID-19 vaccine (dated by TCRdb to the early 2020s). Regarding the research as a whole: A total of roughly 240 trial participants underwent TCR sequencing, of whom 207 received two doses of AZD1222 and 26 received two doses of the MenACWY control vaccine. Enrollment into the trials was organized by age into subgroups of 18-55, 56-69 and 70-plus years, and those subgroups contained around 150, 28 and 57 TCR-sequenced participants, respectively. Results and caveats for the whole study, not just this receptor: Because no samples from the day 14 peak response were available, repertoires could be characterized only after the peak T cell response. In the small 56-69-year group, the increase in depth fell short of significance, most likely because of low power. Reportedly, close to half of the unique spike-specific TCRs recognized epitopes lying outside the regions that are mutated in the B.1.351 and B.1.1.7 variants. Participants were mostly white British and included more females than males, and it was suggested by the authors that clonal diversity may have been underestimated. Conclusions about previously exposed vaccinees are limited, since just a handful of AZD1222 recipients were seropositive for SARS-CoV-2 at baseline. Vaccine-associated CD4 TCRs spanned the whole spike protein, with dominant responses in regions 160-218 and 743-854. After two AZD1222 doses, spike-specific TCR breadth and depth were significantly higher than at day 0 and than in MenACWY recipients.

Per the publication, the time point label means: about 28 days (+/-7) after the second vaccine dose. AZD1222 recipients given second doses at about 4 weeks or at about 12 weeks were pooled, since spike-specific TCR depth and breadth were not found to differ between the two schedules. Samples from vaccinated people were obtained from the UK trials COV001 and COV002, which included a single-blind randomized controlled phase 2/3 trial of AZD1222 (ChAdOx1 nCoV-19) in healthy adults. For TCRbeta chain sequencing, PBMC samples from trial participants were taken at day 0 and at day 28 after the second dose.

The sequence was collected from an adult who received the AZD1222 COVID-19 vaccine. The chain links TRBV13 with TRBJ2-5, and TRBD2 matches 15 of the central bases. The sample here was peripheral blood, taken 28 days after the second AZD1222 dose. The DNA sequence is TGTGCCAGCACCCTCGGACTAGCGGGAGGGCCAGAGACCCAGTACTTC. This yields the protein CASTLGLAGGPETQYF.